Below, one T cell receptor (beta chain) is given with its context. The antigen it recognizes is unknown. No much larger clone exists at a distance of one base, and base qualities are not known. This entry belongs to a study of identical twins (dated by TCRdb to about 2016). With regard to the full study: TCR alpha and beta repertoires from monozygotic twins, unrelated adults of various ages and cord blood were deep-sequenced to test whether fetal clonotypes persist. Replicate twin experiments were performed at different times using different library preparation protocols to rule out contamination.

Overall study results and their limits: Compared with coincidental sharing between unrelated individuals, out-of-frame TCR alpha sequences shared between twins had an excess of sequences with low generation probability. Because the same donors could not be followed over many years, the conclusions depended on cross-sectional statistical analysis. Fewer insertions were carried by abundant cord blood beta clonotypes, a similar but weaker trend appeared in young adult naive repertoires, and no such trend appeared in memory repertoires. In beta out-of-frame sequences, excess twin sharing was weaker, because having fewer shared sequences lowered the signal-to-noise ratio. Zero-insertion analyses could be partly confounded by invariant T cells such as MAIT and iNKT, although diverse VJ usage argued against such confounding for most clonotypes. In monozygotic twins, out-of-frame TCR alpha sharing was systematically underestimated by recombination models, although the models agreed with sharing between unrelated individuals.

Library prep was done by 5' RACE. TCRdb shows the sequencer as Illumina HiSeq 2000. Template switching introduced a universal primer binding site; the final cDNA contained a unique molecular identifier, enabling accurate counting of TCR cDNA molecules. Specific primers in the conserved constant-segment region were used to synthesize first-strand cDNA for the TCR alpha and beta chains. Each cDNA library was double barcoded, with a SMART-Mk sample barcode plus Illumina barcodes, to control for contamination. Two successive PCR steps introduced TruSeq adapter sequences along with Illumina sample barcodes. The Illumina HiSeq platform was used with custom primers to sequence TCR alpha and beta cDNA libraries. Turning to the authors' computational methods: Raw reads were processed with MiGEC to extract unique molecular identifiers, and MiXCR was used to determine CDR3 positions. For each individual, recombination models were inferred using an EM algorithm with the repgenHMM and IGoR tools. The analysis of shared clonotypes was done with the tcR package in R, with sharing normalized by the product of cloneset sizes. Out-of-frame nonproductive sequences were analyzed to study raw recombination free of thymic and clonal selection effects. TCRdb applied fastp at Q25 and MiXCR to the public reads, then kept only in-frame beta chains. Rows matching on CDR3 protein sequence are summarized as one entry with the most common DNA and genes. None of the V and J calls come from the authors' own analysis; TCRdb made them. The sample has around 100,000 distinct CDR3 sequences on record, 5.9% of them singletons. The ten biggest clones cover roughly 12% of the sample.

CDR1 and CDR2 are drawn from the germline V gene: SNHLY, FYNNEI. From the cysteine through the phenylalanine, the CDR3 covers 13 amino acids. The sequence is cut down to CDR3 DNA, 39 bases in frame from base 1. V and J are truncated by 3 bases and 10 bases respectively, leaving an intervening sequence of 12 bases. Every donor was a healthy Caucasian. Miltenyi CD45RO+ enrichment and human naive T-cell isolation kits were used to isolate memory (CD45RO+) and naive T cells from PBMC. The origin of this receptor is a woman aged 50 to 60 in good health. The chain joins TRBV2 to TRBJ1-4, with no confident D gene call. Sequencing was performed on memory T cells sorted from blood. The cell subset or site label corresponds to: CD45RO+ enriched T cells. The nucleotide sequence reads TGTGCCAGCAGTGATTCCATGAGAGCAAAACTGTTTTTT. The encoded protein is CASSDSMRAKLFF.